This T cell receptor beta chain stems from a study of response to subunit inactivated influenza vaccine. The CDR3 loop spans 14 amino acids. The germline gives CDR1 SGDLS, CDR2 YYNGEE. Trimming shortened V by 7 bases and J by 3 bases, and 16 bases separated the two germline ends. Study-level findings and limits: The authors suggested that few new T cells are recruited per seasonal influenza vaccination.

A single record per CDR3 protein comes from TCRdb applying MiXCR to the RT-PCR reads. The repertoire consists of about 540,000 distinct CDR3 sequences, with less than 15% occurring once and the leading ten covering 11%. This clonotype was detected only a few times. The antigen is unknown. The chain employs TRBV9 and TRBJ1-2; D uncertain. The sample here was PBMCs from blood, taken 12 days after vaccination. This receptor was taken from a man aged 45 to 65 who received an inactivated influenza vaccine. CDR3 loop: CASSRLGRDYGYTF. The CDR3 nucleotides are TGTGCCAGCTCACGGCTCGGGCGGGACTATGGCTACACCTTC. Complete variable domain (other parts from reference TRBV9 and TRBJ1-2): DSGVTQTPKHLITATGQRVTLRCSPRSGDLSVYWYQQSLDQGLQFLIQYYNGEERAKGNILERFSAQQFPDLHSELNLSSLELGDSALYFCASSRLGRDYGYTFGSGTRLTVV.